Included here is one TCR beta chain sequence, with context. Its antigen is currently unknown. Per the germline V gene, CDR1 is PRHDT and CDR2 is FYEKMQ (reference sequence). The germline V and J ends were trimmed by 1 base and 6 bases, with 16 bases remaining between them. The CDR3 is made up of 15 amino acids. Using immunoSEQ multiplex PCR, the repertoire was profiled, and TCRdb retains in-frame clones only, with some absent. Of 15,000 to 20,000 clones in the sample, roughly 80% were seen once. CFSE-labeled sorted T cells met regulatory or mature dendritic cells for five to six days. Memory T cells were CD45RO+, naive were CD45RA+, sorted by FACS. This record belongs to a study of regulatory dendritic cells for organ transplantation. The study, taken as a whole, reports: Naive CD4+ and CD8+ repertoires were highly diverse; memory CD8+ was most oligoclonal. Regulatory dendritic cells appeared to expand memory CD8+ clones less than mature ones.

Sequencing input: memory CD4+ T cells from blood cultured with regulatory dendritic cells. Described subset: CD45RO+ memory T cells. This rearrangement joins TRBV13 to TRBJ2-7; D is uncertain. This clonotype originated in a human donor in good health. CDR3 bases: TGTGCCAGCAGCTTAGCGAAGGGAATTATGAGCGAGCAGTACTTC. Its protein is CASSLAKGIMSEQYF.